This entry lists 30 T cell receptor beta chains sequenced from one sample in a study of blood T cells in healthy people across ages (dated by TCRdb to about 2015). Library method: 5' RACE. The instrument given in TCRdb is Illumina HiSeq 2500. A second about 6 to 11 cycle PCR used a sample-barcoded 5' primer and a J-beta primer mix. Clones were called with MiXCR by TCRdb after fastp trimmed the public reads at Q25, and only in-frame beta chains were retained. Entries that share a CDR3 protein sequence are merged under the most common genes and DNA. The sample records 550,000 to 750,000 distinct CDR3 sequences, around 21% of which are singletons. Together, the top ten hold 3.5% to 4% of the sample. Sequences were obtained from blood. Receptors originate from a man aged 70 or older in good health.

This clonotype appeared a few times. The chain is built from TRBV9 and TRBJ1-1; D gene ambiguous. The V end was cut by 4 bases, the J end by 10 bases, with 17 bases between. Germline V lookup: CDR1 SGDLS, CDR2 YYNGEE. The CDR3 is 13 amino acids. The CDR3: CASSSREGLGAFF. CDR3 coding DNA: TGTGCCAGCAGCAGCCGCGAGGGATTAGGAGCTTTCTTT.

In this sample, this clonotype turned up a few times. The chain has TRBV29-1 and TRBJ2-1, with a tentative D call TRBD2 (5 bases). The length of the CDR3 is 12 residues. Germline values: CDR1 SQVTM, CDR2 ANQGSEA. The DNA of the CDR3 is TGCAGTTACGGGGTCTGGCCCAATGAGCAGTTCTTC. Encoded protein: CSYGVWPNEQFF.

The chain couples TRBV20-1 to TRBJ2-3; 12 bases align to TRBD2. The CDR3 loop spans 14 amino acids. CDR1 is DFQATT, CDR2 SNEGSKA, per germline (reference sequence). With V trimmed by 3 bases and J by 3 bases, 1 base remained unmatched. The DNA of the CDR3 is TGCAGTGCTAGGACTAGCGGGAGTACAGATACGCAGTATTTT. It yields the protein CSARTSGSTDTQYF.

This sequence joins TRBV3-1 and TRBJ2-5; 7 bases map to TRBD1. The DNA end favors TRBJ2-1, so the J call may be wrong. There are 14 residues in the CDR3. Per the germline V gene, CDR1 is LGHDT and CDR2 is YNNKEL (reference sequence). The CDR3 DNA is TGTGCCAGCAGCCAAGGGGGACAGTACAATGAGCAGTTCTTC. Protein sequence: CASSQGGQYNEQFF.

The chain employs TRBV6-6 and TRBJ2-7, with TRBD2 matching over 14 bases. CDR3 length equals 14 residues. After removal of 8 bases from V and 0 bases from J, the junction contained 0 bases not matched to a gene. Germline-derived CDR1 and CDR2 are MNHNY and SVGAGI (reference sequence). The CDR3 region has the DNA TGTGCCAGCGGGACTAGCGGGAGCTCCTACGAGCAGTACTTC. It is translated as CASGTSGSSYEQYF.

This chain links TRBV20-1 with TRBJ2-7, with TRBD2 matching 7 bases. Germline loops: CDR1 DFQATT, CDR2 SNEGSKA (reference sequence). The CDR3 is 12 amino acids. J was trimmed by 3 bases and V by 2 bases; bases with no gene match: 1. CDR3 nucleotide sequence: TGCAGTGCTAGACGCGGGGGCTACGAGCAGTACTTC. Encoded protein: CSARRGGYEQYF.

The rearrangement uses TRBV3-1 and TRBJ2-5; D is uncertain. Trimming pared 4 bases from V and 3 bases from J, leaving 12 bases between. There are 14 residues in the CDR3. Germline CDR1 and CDR2: LGHDT and YNNKEL (reference sequence). The CDR3 sequence is CASSRRSIEETQYF. The CDR3 coding sequence is TGTGCCAGCAGCCGCAGGTCAATAGAAGAGACCCAGTACTTC.

This chain uses TRBV29-1 with TRBJ1-2; 7 nucleotides align to TRBD1. The germline V gene has CDR1 SQVTM and CDR2 ANQGSEA. The CDR3 is made up of 11 amino acids. With 3 bases clipped from V and 6 bases from J, the junction kept 1 base outside the gene matches. The CDR3 sequence: CSVEGTDGYTF. The DNA of the CDR3 is TGCAGCGTTGAGGGGACAGATGGCTACACCTTC. Full variable domain (outside the CDR3, taken from reference TRBV29-1 and TRBJ1-2): SAVISQKPSRDICQRGTSLTIQCQVDSQVTMMFWYRQQPGQSLTLIATANQGSEATYESGFVIDKFPISRPNLTFSTLTVSNMSPEDSSIYLCSVEGTDGYTFGSGTRLTVV.

This clonotype was counted a few times. The V and J genes are TRBV3-1 and TRBJ2-5; 13 bases map to TRBD2. The assigned J gene may be wrong: the sequence end matches TRBJ2-7 better. Per the germline V gene, CDR1 is LGHDT and CDR2 is YNNKEL (reference sequence). The CDR3 loop spans 14 amino acids. The CDR3, as DNA: TGTGCCAGCAGCCTAGGGACTAGCGGGACCGAGCAGTACTTC. It is translated as CASSLGTSGTEQYF.

The chain is built from TRBV29-1 and TRBJ2-7; TRBD1 matches at 8 bases. The CDR3 consists of 14 residues. Germline V gives CDR1 SQVTM, CDR2 ANQGSEA. J gave up 2 bases and V 4 bases, and 7 bases lay outside the gene matches. CDR3 in DNA: TGCAGCGTTGGGGGACAGGCTACCCCCTACGAGCAGTACTTC. It codes for CSVGGQATPYEQYF.

This clonotype was counted only a few times. CDR3: CASGGYEETQYF. CDR3 coding DNA: TGTGCCAGCGGGGGCTATGAAGAGACCCAGTACTTC. The rearrangement joins TRBV3-1 to TRBJ2-5; TRBD1 is a possible D gene (6 bases). The CDR3 has 12 amino acids. V lost 8 bases and J 3 bases, leaving 10 bases between the germline ends. The V gene's germline CDR1 is LGHDT and CDR2 YNNKEL (reference sequence).

This clonotype turned up a few times. The V gene is TRBV29-1, the J gene TRBJ1-2, with D perhaps TRBD1 (5 bases). CDR1 is SQVTM, CDR2 ANQGSEA, per germline. This CDR3 comprises 13 residues. V was clipped by 4 bases and J by 3 bases, with 12 bases between them. Here the CDR3 reads CSVGGVRDYGYTF. The DNA of the CDR3 is TGCAGCGTTGGAGGGGTACGAGACTATGGCTACACCTTC.

The V call is TRBV5-6, the J call TRBJ2-7; maybe TRBD2 (6 bases). CDR3 size: 12 residues. Germline V gene data show CDR1 as SGHDT and CDR2 as YYEEEE. Between the trimmed V and J ends, which lost 2 bases and 12 bases, there was a span of 15 bases. The CDR3 region is CASSFGGWEAYF. CDR3 sequence (DNA): TGTGCCAGCAGCTTCGGCGGCTGGGAGGCGTACTTC.

This clonotype was counted a few times. The chain carries TRBV4-2 and TRBJ1-5, with D tentatively TRBD1 (5 bases). Germline V gives CDR1 LGHNA, CDR2 YNFKEQ. The ends were cut back, 0 bases at V and 8 bases at J, with 14 bases in the middle. The CDR3 sequence is 15 residues long. The CDR3 DNA reads TGTGCCAGCAGCCAAGATTGGGGGGGGGTTGAGCCCCAGCATTTT. Protein product: CASSQDWGGVEPQHF.

This clonotype came up a few times. The chain recombines TRBV6-1 with TRBJ2-5, with 13 nucleotides matching TRBD2. The J call is in doubt because the DNA end fits TRBJ2-1 better. The CDR3 covers 18 residues. Germline assignment: CDR1 MNHNS and CDR2 SASEGT. CDR3 coding DNA: TGTGCCAGCAAGCGGGAACCCTGGACTAGCGGGGGCTACAATGAGCAGTTCTTC. Amino acid sequence: CASKREPWTSGGYNEQFF.

This chain links TRBV20-1 with TRBJ2-1, with 9 bases lining up with TRBD2. The CDR3 consists of 16 residues. Looked up from germline, CDR1 is DFQATT and CDR2 is SNEGSKA (reference sequence). The V gene end was trimmed by 6 bases and the J gene end by 3 bases; junction bases not matched to a gene: 12. The CDR3 region is CSAHSGSGAFYNEQFF. DNA for the CDR3: TGCAGTGCACATAGCGGGAGCGGTGCATTCTACAATGAGCAGTTCTTC.

The V call is TRBV29-1, the J call TRBJ2-4; 7 bases map to TRBD1. This CDR3 spans 14 amino acids. The ends lost 3 bases at V and 2 bases at J; junction bases unmatched: 4. CDR1 is SQVTM and CDR2 is ANQGSEA in the germline V gene. The CDR3 loop is CSVEPTGTKNIQYF. For the CDR3, the DNA is TGCAGCGTTGAGCCGACAGGGACCAAAAACATTCAGTACTTC.

The J gene is TRBJ2-5, the V gene TRBV3-1; 10 bases map to TRBD2. This CDR3 has 12 residues. V lost 11 bases and J lost 3; bases outside the gene matches: 3. Germline CDR1 reads LGHDT; CDR2 reads YNNKEL (reference sequence). CDR3 loop: CASGLAEETQYF. The CDR3 DNA reads TGTGCCTCCGGACTAGCGGAAGAGACCCAGTACTTC.

The chain employs TRBV3-1 and TRBJ2-7; 7 bases line up with TRBD2. Trimming at V came to 6 bases and at J to 0 bases, leaving 8 bases not matched to a gene. The V gene's germline CDR1 is LGHDT and CDR2 YNNKEL (reference sequence). This CDR3 spans 15 amino acids. The CDR3 here is CASSIAGYFSYEQYF. The CDR3, as DNA: TGTGCCAGCAGTATAGCGGGCTATTTCTCCTACGAGCAGTACTTC.

This clonotype was counted many times. The chain carries TRBV29-1 and TRBJ2-5; TRBD1 might be the D (6 bases). Trimming shortened V by 5 bases and J by 2 bases, and 15 bases separated the two germline ends. The CDR3 covers 14 residues. Germline CDR1 and CDR2: SQVTM and ANQGSEA. The chain's CDR3 is CSVNPLGQQETQYF. DNA for the CDR3: TGCAGCGTTAACCCCCTAGGACAGCAAGAGACCCAGTACTTC.

The V and J genes are TRBV28 and TRBJ2-7; 10 bases agree with TRBD2. Germline V gene data show CDR1 as MDHEN and CDR2 as SYDVKM. CDR3 size: 17 residues. The V and J ends lost 5 bases and 2 bases, in that order; junction bases with no gene match: 12. Written as DNA, the CDR3 is TGTGCCAGCAGTCCGCACGCCGGAGCGGGAGGGGCCTACGAGCAGTACTTC. It codes for CASSPHAGAGGAYEQYF.

A remark on this clonotype: One junction end disagrees with the germline gene, perhaps due to a read error. The chain uses TRBV18 and TRBJ2-5; 8 nucleotides line up with TRBD1. This CDR3 region has 12 residues. The germline gives CDR1 KGHSH, CDR2 LQKENI. The DNA of the CDR3 is TGTGCCAGCTCACCACTTGACAGGGGTTTGACCTTC. Translated: CASSPLDRGLTF.

The rearrangement links TRBV7-8 to TRBJ2-5, with TRBD1 as a possible D gene (6 bases). The CDR3 covers 16 residues. The germline V gene has CDR1 SGHVS and CDR2 FQNEAQ. The germline V and J ends were trimmed by 1 base and 4 bases, with 16 bases remaining between them. This CDR3 is CASSLGQGNLIETQYF. CDR3 coding DNA: TGTGCCAGCAGCTTAGGGCAGGGGAATTTGATAGAGACCCAGTACTTC. The variable domain in full, completed from reference TRBV7-8 and TRBJ2-5, reads GAGVSQSPRYKVAKRGQDVALRCDPISGHVSLFWYQQALGQGPEFLTYFQNEAQLDKSGLPSDRFFAERPEGSVSTLKIQRTQQEDSAVYLCASSLGQGNLIETQYFGPGTRLLVL.

The gene calls are TRBV2 and TRBJ2-7, with unresolved D. V was clipped by 7 bases and J by 3 bases, with 7 bases between them. The CDR3 covers 11 residues. CDR1 SNHLY and CDR2 FYNNEI come from the germline V gene. The CDR3 nucleotides are TGTGCCAGCATGGCCGTCTACGAGCAGTACTTC. Encoded protein: CASMAVYEQYF.

This clonotype was seen more than once but under ten times. It may be a read error: a sequence one base away is much more abundant. The chain carries TRBV7-2 and TRBJ2-5; 15 bases align to TRBD2. The CDR3 is made up of 17 amino acids. Germline V gene sequence: CDR1 SGHTA, CDR2 FQGNSA. Germline trimming cut 8 bases from V and 1 base from J; bases unmatched to any gene: 8. CDR3 loop: CASGSRTSGGVQETQYF. The CDR3 DNA reads as TGTGCCAGCGGCTCGAGGACTAGCGGGGGGGTCCAAGAGACCCAGTACTTC.

This clonotype was recorded at least ten times. The chain is built from TRBV6-5 and TRBJ2-3; 14 bases are a match to TRBD2. This CDR3 comprises 16 residues. The germline CDR1 and CDR2 sequences are MNHEY and SVGAGI. After removal of 2 bases from V and 5 bases from J, the junction contained 3 bases not matched to a gene. The CDR3 coding sequence is TGTGCCAGCAGTTACGCCGGACTAGCGGGAGGAGATACGCAGTATTTT. Its protein is CASSYAGLAGGDTQYF.

This clonotype was seen a handful of times. A junction boundary mismatches the germline segment, possibly from a read error. The rearrangement joins TRBV25-1 to TRBJ2-1; TRBD2 matches at 8 bases. Germline assignment: CDR1 MGHDK and CDR2 SYGVNS. The CDR3 is 14 amino acids. Written as DNA, the CDR3 is TGTGCCAGCAGTGAGTCGGGAGGGCGCAATGAGCAATTCTTC. Translating it yields CASSESGGRNEQFF.

Concerning this clonotype: The junction shows a germline mismatch at one end, possibly a read error. The chain employs TRBV7-7 and TRBJ2-5, with 8 positions matching TRBD1. The CDR3 has 13 residues. The germline gives CDR1 SSHAT, CDR2 FNYEAQ (reference sequence). The CDR3 DNA sequence: TGTGCTAGCAGCGCGGACAGGGATGAGACCCAGTACTTC. This encodes CASSADRDETQYF.

V usage is TRBV6-5 and J usage is TRBJ1-6; 7 nucleotides align to TRBD1. Trimming cost V 0 bases and J 1 base; bases outside gene matches: 6. The CDR3 is made up of 18 amino acids. Germline values: CDR1 MNHEY, CDR2 SVGAGI. The CDR3, as DNA: TGTGCCAGCAGTTACTCTAAACAGGGGCGGTCCTATAATTCACCCCTCCACTTT. Amino acids: CASSYSKQGRSYNSPLHF.

This clonotype was observed a few times. This sequence joins TRBV12-3 or TRBV12-4 and TRBJ2-4, with 10 nucleotides matching TRBD2. The V segment lost 3 bases and the J segment 6 bases; nucleotides outside the gene matches: 2. The CDR3 has 14 amino acids. CDR3 sequence reads: CASSLASGRNIQYF. As DNA, the CDR3 is TGTGCCAGCAGTTTGGCTAGCGGGAGAAACATTCAGTACTTC.